This TCR beta chain was recorded in a study of cytomegalovirus exposure and HLA in healthy donors. Across the study: Approximately 190 million T cells yielded 100 million or so unique TCR beta sequences in earlier analysis. Study-level results: Researchers counted roughly 150 TCR beta chains as cytomegalovirus-associated. According to reports, the classifier identified cytomegalovirus status with high specificity and sensitivity.

Concerning this clone: Its antigen is undetermined.

Trimming left V 4 bases short and J 1 base short, with 12 bases between. Germline V CDR1 and CDR2: SGHRS, YFSETQ. The CDR3 spans 15 residues. Healthy bone marrow donors made up the cohort. Researchers ran the PCR with 60 Vbeta and 13 Jbeta primers. The table came from immunoSEQ multiplex PCR; TCRdb's copy has only in-frame clones and leaves some out. The sample contains more than 110,000 clones, just over 70% of which appear only once. The TCR sequence derives from a young woman in good health and CMV-seronegative. What was sequenced was PBMCs. J is TRBJ1-5 and V is TRBV5-1, with TRBD1 as a possible D gene (6 bases). CDR3 region: CASSSTGRSNQPQHF. CDR3 sequence (DNA): TGCGCCAGCAGCAGCACAGGGAGAAGCAATCAGCCCCAGCATTTT.